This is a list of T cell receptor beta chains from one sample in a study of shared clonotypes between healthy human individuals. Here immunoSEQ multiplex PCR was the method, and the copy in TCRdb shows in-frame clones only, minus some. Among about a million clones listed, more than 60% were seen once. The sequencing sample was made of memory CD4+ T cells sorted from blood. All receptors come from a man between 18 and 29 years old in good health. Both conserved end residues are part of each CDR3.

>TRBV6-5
CASSYSVTQNTEAFF
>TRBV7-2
CASSPGLSYEQYF
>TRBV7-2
CASSLATLRGTNGANVLTF
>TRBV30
CAWSVAVGGQPQHF
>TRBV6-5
CASTRGLAGENIQYF
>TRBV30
CAWKLTGGAFF
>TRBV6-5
CASSTAGGRTEAFF
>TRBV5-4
CASSLQGSEKLFF
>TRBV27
CASSSTGRRVSNTEAFF
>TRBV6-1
CASSEPGQGRVNEQFF
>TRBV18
CASSPEQGRAEAFF
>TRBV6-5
CASSYSLGQAQETQYF
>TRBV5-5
CASSHRELAGDEQFF
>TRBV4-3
CASSQERDAGRTQYF
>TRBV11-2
CASSLGRDAAFF
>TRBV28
CASSLYGDRGSYEQYF
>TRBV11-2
CASSLTRVGTQYF
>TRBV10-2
CASSETSTDTQYF
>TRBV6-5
CASSPMGGANVLTF
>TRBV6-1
CASRDRARIEKLFF
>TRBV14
CASSQPGTGGREQYF
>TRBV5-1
CASSLGGFSYEQYF
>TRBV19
CASSIEGRGRGQPQHF
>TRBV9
CASSVEWGGREETQYF
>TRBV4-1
CASSQGWVGGTEAFF
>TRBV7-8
CASSVKQGATGGELFF
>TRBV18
CASSMGLEETQYF
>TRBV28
CASSFASAIAFF
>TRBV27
CASTGLAGGEQYF
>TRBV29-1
CSGRVALAGDPYF
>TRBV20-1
CSARTQAGYTF
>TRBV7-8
CASSLVRFGRTSLSTDTQYF
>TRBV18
CASSLGQGFGQYF
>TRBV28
CASSFYRQSNQPQHF
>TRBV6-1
CASSEAFF
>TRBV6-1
CASSGNSRELFF
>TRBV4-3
CASSGTDYNEQFF
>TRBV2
CASSEDRAGYNEQFF
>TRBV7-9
CASSYLGGDEKLFF
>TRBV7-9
CASSRGTGGEQYF
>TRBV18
CASSPGAQSNQPQHF
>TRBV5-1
CASTGTGLRGYTF
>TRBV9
CASSPWTGANYGYTF
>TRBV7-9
CASSLGLDQPQHF
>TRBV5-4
CASSLDPVGGLNEKLFF
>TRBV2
CASSDRVELFF
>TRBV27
CASSPRAGGELFF